Reported below is one T cell receptor (beta chain). The antigen remains unidentified. These data originate in a study of T cell responses to AZD1222 COVID-19 vaccine. Study results and caveats: Donors were mostly white British, more females; clonal diversity possibly underestimated. Compared with day 0, the breadth and depth of the Spike-specific TCR repertoire rose significantly after two doses of AZD1222.

Repertoires were generated with immunoSEQ multiplex PCR, while TCRdb's copy carries only in-frame clones and drops some. In the table there are tens of thousands of clones, roughly 87% of which are singletons. The CDR3 is 15 residues long. V lost 4 bases and J 5 bases, leaving 18 bases between the germline ends. The germline gives CDR1 SGHTA, CDR2 FQGNSA. The receptor comes from an adult in good health. The V and J genes are TRBV7-2 and TRBJ2-7; possibly TRBD2 for D (7 bases). The sequencing used peripheral blood, collected on day 0 of AZD1222 vaccination. In DNA, the CDR3 is TGTGCCAGCAGCTATGACAGCACGGGGGGCAACGAGCAGTACTTC. Translated, it gives CASSYDSTGGNEQYF.